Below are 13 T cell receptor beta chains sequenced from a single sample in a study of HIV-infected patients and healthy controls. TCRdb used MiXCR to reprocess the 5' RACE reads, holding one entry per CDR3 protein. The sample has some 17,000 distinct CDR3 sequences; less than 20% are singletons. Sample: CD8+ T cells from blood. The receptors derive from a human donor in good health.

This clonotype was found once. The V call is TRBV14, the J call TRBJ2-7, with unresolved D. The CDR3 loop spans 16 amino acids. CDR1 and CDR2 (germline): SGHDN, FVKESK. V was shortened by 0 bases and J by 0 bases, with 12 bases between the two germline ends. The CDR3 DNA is TGTGCCAGCAGCCAAGAAATGACCCCTCTCTCCTACGAGCAGTACTTC. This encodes CASSQEMTPLSYEQYF.

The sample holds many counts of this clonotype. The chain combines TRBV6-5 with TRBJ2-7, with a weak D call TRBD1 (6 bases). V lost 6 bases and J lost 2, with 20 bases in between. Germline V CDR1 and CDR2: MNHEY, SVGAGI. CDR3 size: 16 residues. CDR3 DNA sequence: TGTGCCAGCAGCCCCCTCAACGGACAGATTGCCTACGAGCAGTACTTC. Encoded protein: CASSPLNGQIAYEQYF.

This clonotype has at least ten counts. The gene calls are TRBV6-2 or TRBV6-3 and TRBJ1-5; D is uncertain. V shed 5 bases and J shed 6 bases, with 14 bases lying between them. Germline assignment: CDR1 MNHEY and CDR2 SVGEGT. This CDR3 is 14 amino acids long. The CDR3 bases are TGTGCCAGCAGTGCCGGTGAGGGAATTCAGCCCCAGCATTTT. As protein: CASSAGEGIQPQHF.

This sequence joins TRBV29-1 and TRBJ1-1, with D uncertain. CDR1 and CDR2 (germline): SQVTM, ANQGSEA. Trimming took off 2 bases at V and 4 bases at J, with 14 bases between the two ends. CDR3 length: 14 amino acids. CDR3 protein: CSVEMLGPGTEAFF. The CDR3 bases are TGCAGCGTTGAAATGCTCGGACCGGGCACTGAAGCTTTCTTT.

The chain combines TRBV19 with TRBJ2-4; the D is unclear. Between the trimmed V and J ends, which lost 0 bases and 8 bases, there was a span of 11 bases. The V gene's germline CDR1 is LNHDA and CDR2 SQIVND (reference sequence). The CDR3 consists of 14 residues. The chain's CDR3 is CASSIDAARDIQYF. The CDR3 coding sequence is TGTGCCAGTAGTATAGACGCCGCACGAGACATTCAGTACTTC.

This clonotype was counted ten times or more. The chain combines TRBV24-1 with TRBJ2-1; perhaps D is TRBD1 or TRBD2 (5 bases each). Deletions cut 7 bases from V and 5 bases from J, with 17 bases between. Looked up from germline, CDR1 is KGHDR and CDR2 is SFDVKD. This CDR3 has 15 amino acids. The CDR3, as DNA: TGTGCCACCAGCCAGGGACCCCACCCCGACAATGAGCAGTTCTTC. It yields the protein CATSQGPHPDNEQFF.

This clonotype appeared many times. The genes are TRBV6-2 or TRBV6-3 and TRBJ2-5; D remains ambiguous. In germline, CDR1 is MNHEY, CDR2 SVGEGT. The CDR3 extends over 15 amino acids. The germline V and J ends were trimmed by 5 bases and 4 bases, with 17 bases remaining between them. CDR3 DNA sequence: TGTGCCAGCAGTGCGACGGTCGCGGCTGCAGAGACCCAGTACTTC. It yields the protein CASSATVAAAETQYF.

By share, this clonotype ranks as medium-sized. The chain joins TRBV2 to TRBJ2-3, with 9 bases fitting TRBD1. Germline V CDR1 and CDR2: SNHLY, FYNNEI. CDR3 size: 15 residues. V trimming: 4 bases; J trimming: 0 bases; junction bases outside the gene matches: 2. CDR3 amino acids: CASSAGTGSTDTQYF. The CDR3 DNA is TGTGCCAGCAGTGCCGGGACAGGGAGCACAGATACGCAGTATTTT.

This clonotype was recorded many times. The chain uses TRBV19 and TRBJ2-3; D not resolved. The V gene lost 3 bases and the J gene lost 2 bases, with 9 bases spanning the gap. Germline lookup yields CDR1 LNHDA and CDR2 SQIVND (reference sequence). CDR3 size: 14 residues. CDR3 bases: TGTGCCAGTAGTATTATAGGGAACACAGATACGCAGTATTTT. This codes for CASSIIGNTDTQYF.

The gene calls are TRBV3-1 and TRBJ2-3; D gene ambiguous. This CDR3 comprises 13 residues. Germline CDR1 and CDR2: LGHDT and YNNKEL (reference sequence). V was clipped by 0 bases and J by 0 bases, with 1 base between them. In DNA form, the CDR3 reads TGTGCCAGCAGCCAAGACAGCACAGATACGCAGTATTTT. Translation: CASSQDSTDTQYF.

The CDR3 reads CASSQEVGLPSLHEQYF. CDR3 nucleotides: TGTGCCAGCAGCCAAGAGGTCGGGTTACCCTCCCTCCACGAGCAGTACTTC. V gene TRBV3-1 combines with J gene TRBJ2-7; D call uncertain. The CDR3 extends over 17 amino acids. The ends were cut back, 0 bases at V and 5 bases at J, with 20 bases in the middle. Germline assignment: CDR1 LGHDT and CDR2 YNNKEL (reference sequence).

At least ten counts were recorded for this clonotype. In nucleotides, the CDR3 is TGTGCCAGCAGTGAATATGAGACCCAGTACTTC. Translated: CASSEYETQYF. V is TRBV25-1 and J is TRBJ2-5; no definite D call. Germline V gene lookup returns CDR1 MGHDK and CDR2 SYGVNS. This CDR3 spans 11 amino acids. V was pared by 0 bases and J by 5 bases, with 1 base between. Supplemented by reference TRBV25-1 and TRBJ2-5, the full variable domain reads EADIYQTPRYLVIGTGKKITLECSQTMGHDKMYWYQQDPGMELHLIHYSYGVNSTEKGDLSSESTVSRIRTEHFPLTLESARPSHTSQYLCASSEYETQYFGPGTRLLVL.

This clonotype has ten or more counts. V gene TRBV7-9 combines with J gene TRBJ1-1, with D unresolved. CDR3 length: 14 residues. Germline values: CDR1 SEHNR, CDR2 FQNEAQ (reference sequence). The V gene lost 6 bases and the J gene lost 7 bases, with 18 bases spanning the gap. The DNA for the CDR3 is TGTGCCAGCAGTAGCGGAGAAGATTTATTTGAAGCTTTCTTT. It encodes CASSSGEDLFEAFF. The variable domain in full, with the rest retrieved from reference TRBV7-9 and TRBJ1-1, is DTGVSQNPRHKITKRGQNVTFRCDPISEHNRLYWYRQTLGQGPEFLTYFQNEAQLEKSRLLSDRFSAERPKGSFSTLEIQRTEQGDSAMYLCASSSGEDLFEAFFGQGTRLTVV.